The 24 T cell receptor beta chains below were found in one sample sequenced in a study of blood T cell repertoires in COVID-19. Libraries were prepared by immunoSEQ multiplex PCR; TCRdb keeps only in-frame clonotypes and omits some of them. The sample shows around 100,000 clones, 91% of them seen only once. The sample taken for sequencing was peripheral blood. The receptors stem from a man younger than 35 with acute or convalescent COVID-19.

V gene TRBV5-1 combines with J gene TRBJ2-1, with TRBD1 identical over 9 bases. Germline V gene lookup returns CDR1 SGHRS and CDR2 YFSETQ. The junction had 9 bases not matched to a gene; V was cut back by 4 bases and J by 4 bases. There are 16 residues in the CDR3. DNA for the CDR3: TGCGCCAGCAGCCTCACTGGACAGGGGACGTACAATGAGCAGTTCTTC. Translation gives CASSLTGQGTYNEQFF.

The chain joins TRBV11-3 to TRBJ2-1, with 8 bases that match TRBD1. Germline assignment: CDR1 SGHNT and CDR2 YENEEA. The CDR3 extends over 13 amino acids. Trimming took 7 bases from V and 7 from J; bases not matched to a gene: 6. The CDR3 protein is CASTRTGKNEQFF. CDR3 coding DNA: TGTGCCAGCACCAGGACAGGGAAGAATGAGCAGTTCTTC. Full variable domain (remainder filled in from reference TRBV11-3 and TRBJ2-1): EAGVVQSPRYKIIEKKQPVAFWCNPISGHNTLYWYLQNLGQGPELLIRYENEEAVDDSQLPKDRFSAERLKGVDSTLKIQPAELGDSAVYLCASTRTGKNEQFFGPGTRLTVL.

The rearrangement joins TRBV6-6 to TRBJ1-2; a possible D gene is TRBD1 (6 bases). This CDR3 spans 13 amino acids. Trimming removed 5 bases from V and 8 bases from J, with 15 bases in between. Germline V gene sequence: CDR1 MNHNY, CDR2 SVGAGI (reference sequence). This CDR3 reads CASSAPGGLGYTF. DNA for the CDR3: TGTGCCAGCAGTGCCCCCGGGGGGCTCGGCTACACCTTC.

J is TRBJ2-7 and V is TRBV6-6; tentatively, D is TRBD1 (6 bases). Germline V CDR1 and CDR2: MNHNY, SVGAGI (reference sequence). The CDR3 length is 15 residues. V was trimmed by 2 bases and J by 3 bases, leaving 14 bases between them. The CDR3 loop reads CASSYGQFPIYEQYF. The CDR3 DNA sequence: TGTGCCAGCAGTTACGGACAGTTCCCTATCTACGAGCAGTACTTC.

The J gene is TRBJ1-1, the V gene TRBV2, with D possibly matching TRBD1 (6 bases). Germline V gene lookup returns CDR1 SNHLY and CDR2 FYNNEI. CDR3 size: 14 residues. The V gene lost 5 bases and the J gene lost 1 base, with 11 bases spanning the gap. CDR3 bases: TGTGCCAGCAGTCCAGGGGAGTGGAACACTGAAGCTTTCTTT. This encodes CASSPGEWNTEAFF.

This chain connects TRBV11-2 to TRBJ2-7; no reliable D call. The CDR3 totals 13 residues. Germline CDR1 reads SGHAT; CDR2 reads FQNNGV. Trimming cost V 1 base and J 6 bases, with 10 bases left between them. CDR3 in DNA: TGTGCCAGCAGCTTAGGATACCCGCGCGAGCAGTACTTC. Its protein product is CASSLGYPREQYF.

J is TRBJ2-5 and V is TRBV10-2; D is unclear. Germline values: CDR1 WSHSY, CDR2 SAAADI. The CDR3 is 12 amino acids. V lost 1 base to trimming and J lost 5 bases, with 5 bases between them. CDR3 DNA sequence: TGCGCCAGCAGTGAGTATCGGGAGACCCAGTACTTC. It encodes CASSEYRETQYF.

This clone was detected once. The V call is TRBV9, the J call TRBJ1-3, with a possible D match to TRBD1 (6 bases). With 0 bases removed from V and 3 bases from J, the gap between germline ends came to 10 bases. The CDR3 has 15 residues. Germline CDR1 SGDLS, CDR2 YYNGEE. The CDR3 loop reads CASSVGTGYGNTIYF. The CDR3 region has the DNA TGTGCCAGCAGCGTAGGAACAGGGTATGGAAACACCATATATTTT.

The chain employs TRBV11-2 and TRBJ2-5; D call uncertain. The CDR3 spans 14 residues. V lost 4 bases to trimming and J lost 1 base, with 10 bases between them. CDR1 and CDR2 (germline): SGHAT, FQNNGV. The CDR3, as DNA: TGTGCCAGCAGCTACTTCGAAAGCCAAGAGACCCAGTACTTC. Translating gives CASSYFESQETQYF. Full variable domain (outside the CDR3, taken from reference TRBV11-2 and TRBJ2-5): EAGVAQSPRYKIIEKRQSVAFWCNPISGHATLYWYQQILGQGPKLLIQFQNNGVVDDSQLPKDRFSAERLKGVDSTLKIQPAKLEDSAVYLCASSYFESQETQYFGPGTRLLVL.

V gene TRBV27 combines with J gene TRBJ2-1; 8 positions agree with TRBD2. The ends lost 4 bases at V and 1 base at J; junction bases unmatched: 15. This CDR3 region has 19 residues. The germline gives CDR1 MNHEY, CDR2 SMNVEV (reference sequence). The CDR3 reads CASSSAPFLAGGSYNEQFF. The CDR3 coding sequence is TGTGCCAGCAGTTCCGCTCCTTTTCTAGCGGGCGGGTCCTACAATGAGCAGTTCTTC.

The CDR3 loop is CASSEYRGGGTGELFF. CDR3 DNA: TGTGCCAGCAGTGAATACAGGGGCGGGGGCACCGGGGAGCTGTTTTTT. The rearrangement joins TRBV25-1 to TRBJ2-2; D perhaps matches TRBD2 (7 bases). CDR1 is MGHDK, CDR2 SYGVNS, per germline. The CDR3 is made up of 16 amino acids. The V and J ends lost 0 bases and 4 bases respectively, with 12 bases between them.

CDR3 in DNA: TGTGCCAGCAGCTTTAGGACAGGACGAGATAACTATGGCTACACCTTC. Translation gives CASSFRTGRDNYGYTF. This sequence joins TRBV3-1 (or the pseudogene TRBV3-2) and TRBJ1-2; TRBD1 agrees at 7 bases. J was trimmed by 1 base and V by 5 bases; bases with no gene match: 10. The CDR3 extends over 16 amino acids. From germline, CDR1 is LGHDT and CDR2 YNNKEL (reference sequence).

The chain carries TRBV18 and TRBJ2-2; 9 bases agree with TRBD1. Unmatched junction bases numbered 3, after V lost 3 bases and J lost 4 bases. Germline V gene sequence: CDR1 KGHSH, CDR2 LQKENI. The CDR3 has 15 amino acids. As DNA, the CDR3 is TGTGCCAGCTCACCTACACAGGGGGCCACCGGGGAGCTGTTTTTT. This sequence encodes CASSPTQGATGELFF. Drawing the rest from reference TRBV18 and TRBJ2-2, the complete variable domain is NAGVMQNPRHLVRRRGQEARLRCSPMKGHSHVYWYRQLPEEGLKFMVYLQKENIIDESGMPKERFSAEFPKEGPSILRIQQVVRGDSAAYFCASSPTQGATGELFFGEGSRLTVL.

This chain joins TRBV9 and TRBJ1-2; possible D gene TRBD1, 6 bases. V was clipped by 2 bases and J by 7 bases, with 18 bases between them. This CDR3 has 15 amino acids. The germline CDR1 and CDR2 sequences are SGDLS and YYNGEE. In nucleotides, the CDR3 is TGTGCCAGCAGCGTTATTCCGGGGGGCGAAGGTGGCTACACCTTC. This translates into CASSVIPGGEGGYTF.

The gene calls are TRBV20-1 and TRBJ1-1; possibly TRBD1 for D (6 bases). The V end was cut by 3 bases, the J end by 1 base, with 12 bases between. This CDR3 is built from 14 residues. Germline V lookup: CDR1 DFQATT, CDR2 SNEGSKA (reference sequence). In DNA form, the CDR3 reads TGCAGTGCTAGTAAGGGACACCCGAACACTGAAGCTTTCTTT. This codes for CSASKGHPNTEAFF.

The V and J genes are TRBV7-9 and TRBJ1-5; D is possibly TRBD1 (6 bases). The V end lost 5 bases, the J end lost 2 bases, and 10 bases lay between the germline ends. The CDR3 runs 14 residues. Germline V lookup: CDR1 SEHNR, CDR2 FQNEAQ (reference sequence). The DNA of the CDR3 is TGTGCCAGCAGCCGGGACACGGGCAATCAGCCCCAGCATTTT. It specifies CASSRDTGNQPQHF.

The genes are TRBV9 and TRBJ1-2; D is unresolved. The germline CDR1 and CDR2 sequences are SGDLS and YYNGEE. V gave up 0 bases and J gave up 1 base, with 7 bases separating them. The CDR3 extends over 14 amino acids. The CDR3 spells CASSVGEGNYGYTF. In DNA form, the CDR3 reads TGTGCCAGCAGCGTAGGAGAGGGTAACTATGGCTACACCTTC.

The chain uses TRBV14 and TRBJ2-1; 8 bases line up with TRBD2. The germline CDR1 and CDR2 sequences are SGHDN and FVKESK. The V and J ends lost 4 bases and 6 bases, in that order; junction bases with no gene match: 14. The CDR3 runs to 17 residues. DNA for the CDR3: TGTGCCAGCAGCCGCAATTTCGGAGCGGGAGTAGGCAATGAGCAGTTCTTC. Translating it yields CASSRNFGAGVGNEQFF.

V usage is TRBV3-1 (or the pseudogene TRBV3-2) and J usage is TRBJ2-1; 9 nucleotides agree with TRBD2. This CDR3 has 16 amino acids. Germline V gives CDR1 LGHDT, CDR2 YNNKEL (reference sequence). J was trimmed by 5 bases and V by 6 bases; bases with no gene match: 11. CDR3 amino acids: CASRPHLAGNNNEQFF. DNA for the CDR3: TGTGCCAGCAGGCCCCATCTAGCGGGGAATAACAATGAGCAGTTCTTC.

J is TRBJ2-1 and V is TRBV12-5; tentatively, D is TRBD2 (6 bases). Trimming cost V 7 bases and J 0 bases, with 13 bases left between them. Per germline, CDR1 LGHNT and CDR2 FRNRAP. The CDR3 loop spans 15 amino acids. The CDR3 loop is CASAMGLISYNEQFF. The DNA for the CDR3 is TGTGCTAGTGCCATGGGACTGATCTCCTACAATGAGCAGTTCTTC.

The chain recombines TRBV7-9 with TRBJ2-7; D gene uncertain. V gave up 0 bases and J gave up 0 bases, with 9 bases separating them. Germline CDR1 is SEHNR and CDR2 is FQNEAQ (reference sequence). This CDR3 comprises 15 residues. The CDR3 sequence is CASSLAPGSSYEQYF. CDR3 nucleotide sequence: TGTGCCAGCAGCTTAGCGCCAGGTTCCTCCTACGAGCAGTACTTC.

The chain combines TRBV6-1 with TRBJ1-1; weak D call: TRBD1 (5 bases). The CDR3 has 15 residues. Germline CDR1 MNHNS, CDR2 SASEGT. The germline V and J ends were trimmed by 2 bases and 0 bases, with 10 bases remaining between them. CDR3 region: CASSERPGMNTEAFF. CDR3 nucleotide sequence: TGTGCCAGCAGTGAACGGCCAGGGATGAACACTGAAGCTTTCTTT.

The chain's CDR3 is CASSPRSDEQYF. The DNA of the CDR3 is TGTGCCAGCTCGCCGCGATCCGACGAGCAGTACTTC. The rearrangement uses TRBV18 and TRBJ2-7; D gene unclear. Germline assignment: CDR1 KGHSH and CDR2 LQKENI. The CDR3 runs 12 residues. The V and J ends lost 6 bases and 5 bases respectively, with 11 bases between them.

The gene calls are TRBV6-5 and TRBJ1-2, with D uncertain. Trimming left V 6 bases short and J 5 bases short, with 10 bases between. The CDR3 contains 12 residues. Germline CDR1 and CDR2: MNHEY and SVGAGI. This chain's CDR3 is CASRNAGYGYTF. Here the CDR3 DNA reads TGTGCCAGCAGAAACGCGGGGTATGGCTACACCTTC.